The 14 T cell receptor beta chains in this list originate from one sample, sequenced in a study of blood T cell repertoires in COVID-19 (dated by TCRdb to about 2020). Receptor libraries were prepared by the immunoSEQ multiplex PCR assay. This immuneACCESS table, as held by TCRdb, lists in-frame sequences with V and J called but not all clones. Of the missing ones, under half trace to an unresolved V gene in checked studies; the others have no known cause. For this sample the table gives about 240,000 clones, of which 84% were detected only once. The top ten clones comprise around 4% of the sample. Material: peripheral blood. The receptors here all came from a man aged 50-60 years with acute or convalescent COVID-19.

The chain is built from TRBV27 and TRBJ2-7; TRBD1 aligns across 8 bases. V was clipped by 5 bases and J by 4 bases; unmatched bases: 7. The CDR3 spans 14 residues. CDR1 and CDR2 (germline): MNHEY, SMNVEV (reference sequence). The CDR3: CASSEDREVYEQYF. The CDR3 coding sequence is TGTGCCAGCAGTGAGGACAGGGAAGTGTACGAGCAGTACTTC.

DNA of the CDR3: TGTGCCAGCAGCGAGTCGGGATCTACTAGAGAGCAGTACTTC. This gives the protein CASSESGSTREQYF. The rearrangement uses TRBV9 and TRBJ2-7; maybe TRBD2 (5 bases). CDR1 SGDLS and CDR2 YYNGEE come from the germline V gene. The V end lost 3 bases, the J end lost 7 bases, and 17 bases lay between the germline ends. This CDR3 is built from 14 residues.

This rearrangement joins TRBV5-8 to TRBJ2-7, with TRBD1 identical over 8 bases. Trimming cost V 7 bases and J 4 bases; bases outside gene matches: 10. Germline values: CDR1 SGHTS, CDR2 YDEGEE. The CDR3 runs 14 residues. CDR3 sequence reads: CASPELDRVYEQYF. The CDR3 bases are TGTGCCAGCCCCGAACTGGACAGGGTGTACGAGCAGTACTTC.

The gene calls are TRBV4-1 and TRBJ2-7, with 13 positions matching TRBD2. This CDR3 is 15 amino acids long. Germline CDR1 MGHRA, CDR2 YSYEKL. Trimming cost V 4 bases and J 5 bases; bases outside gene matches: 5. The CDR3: CASSPTSGRAHEQYF. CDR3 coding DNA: TGCGCCAGCAGCCCCACTAGCGGGAGGGCCCACGAGCAGTACTTC.

In nucleotides, the CDR3 is TGCGCCAGCAGCTTGGGCAGGGCTGCCGGGGAGCTGTTTTTT. Translation gives CASSLGRAAGELFF. The gene calls are TRBV5-1 and TRBJ2-2; perhaps TRBD1 as D (5 bases). The CDR3 sequence is 14 residues long. Trimming cost V 0 bases and J 6 bases, with 9 bases left between them. Germline-derived CDR1 and CDR2 are SGHRS and YFSETQ. The complete variable domain, with remaining parts taken from reference TRBV5-1 and TRBJ2-2, reads KAGVTQTPRYLIKTRGQQVTLSCSPISGHRSVSWYQQTPGQGLQFLFEYFSETQRNKGNFPGRFSGRQFSNSRSEMNVSTLELGDSALYLCASSLGRAAGELFFGEGSRLTVL.

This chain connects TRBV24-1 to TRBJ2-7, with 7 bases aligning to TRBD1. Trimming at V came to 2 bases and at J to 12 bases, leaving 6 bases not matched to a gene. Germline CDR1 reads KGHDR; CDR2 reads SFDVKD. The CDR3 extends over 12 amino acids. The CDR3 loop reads CATSDSRDRRYF. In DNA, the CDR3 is TGTGCCACCAGTGATTCCCGGGACAGAAGGTACTTC.

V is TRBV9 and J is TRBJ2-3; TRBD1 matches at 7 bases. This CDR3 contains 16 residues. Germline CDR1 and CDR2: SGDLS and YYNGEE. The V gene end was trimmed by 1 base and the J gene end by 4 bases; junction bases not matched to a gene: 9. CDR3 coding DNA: TGTGCCAGCAGCGTATCGACAACAGGGGCGGCAGATACGCAGTATTTT. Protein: CASSVSTTGAADTQYF.

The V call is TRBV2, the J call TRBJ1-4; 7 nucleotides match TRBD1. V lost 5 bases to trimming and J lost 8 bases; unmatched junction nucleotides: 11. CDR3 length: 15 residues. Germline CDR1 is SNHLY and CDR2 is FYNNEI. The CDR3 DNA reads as TGTGCCAGCAGTCGAACCGGGACAGAAGGAGAAAAACTGTTTTTT. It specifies CASSRTGTEGEKLFF.

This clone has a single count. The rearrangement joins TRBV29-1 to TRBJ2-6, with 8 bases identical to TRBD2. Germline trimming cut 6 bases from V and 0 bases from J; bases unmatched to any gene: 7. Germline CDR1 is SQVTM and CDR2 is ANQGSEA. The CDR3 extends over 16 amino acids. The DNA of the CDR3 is TGCAGCGTCGTGACCGGGGGGGCCTCTGGGGCCAACGTCCTGACTTTC. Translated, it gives CSVVTGGASGANVLTF.

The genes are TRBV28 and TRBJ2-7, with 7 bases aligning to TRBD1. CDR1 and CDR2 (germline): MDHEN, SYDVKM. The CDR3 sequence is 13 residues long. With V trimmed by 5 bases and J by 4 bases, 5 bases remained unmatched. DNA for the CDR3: TGTGCCAGCAGTACAGGGGTTCCTTACGAGCAGTACTTC. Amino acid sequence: CASSTGVPYEQYF. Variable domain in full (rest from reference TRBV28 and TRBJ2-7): DVKVTQSSRYLVKRTGEKVFLECVQDMDHENMFWYRQDPGLGLRLIYFSYDVKMKEKGDIPEGYSVSREKKERFSLILESASTNQTSMYLCASSTGVPYEQYFGPGTRLTVT.

The CDR3 DNA reads TGTGCCAGCAGCGTAGAAGGGGGCTGGGAGGCTAACTATGGCTACACCTTC. It is translated as CASSVEGGWEANYGYTF. The rearrangement joins TRBV9 to TRBJ1-2, with 7 positions matching TRBD1. Germline CDR1 reads SGDLS; CDR2 reads YYNGEE. This CDR3 region has 17 residues. The J segment lost 0 bases and the V segment lost 0 bases, leaving 8 bases of the junction unmatched. The full variable domain, its missing parts supplied by reference TRBV9 and TRBJ1-2, is DSGVTQTPKHLITATGQRVTLRCSPRSGDLSVYWYQQSLDQGLQFLIQYYNGEERAKGNILERFSAQQFPDLHSELNLSSLELGDSALYFCASSVEGGWEANYGYTFGSGTRLTVV.

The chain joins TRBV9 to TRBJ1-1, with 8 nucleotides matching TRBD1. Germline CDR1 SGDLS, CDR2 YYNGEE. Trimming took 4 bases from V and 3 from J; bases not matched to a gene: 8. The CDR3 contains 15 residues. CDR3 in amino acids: CASSFTGQGDTEAFF. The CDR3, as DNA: TGTGCCAGCAGCTTTACAGGACAGGGAGACACTGAAGCTTTCTTT.

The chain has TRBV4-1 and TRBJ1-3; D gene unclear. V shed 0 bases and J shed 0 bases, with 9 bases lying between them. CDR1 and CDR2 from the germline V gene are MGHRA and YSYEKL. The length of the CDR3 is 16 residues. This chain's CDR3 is CASSQEADSSGNTIYF. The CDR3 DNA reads TGCGCCAGCAGCCAAGAGGCAGACTCCTCTGGAAACACCATATATTTT.

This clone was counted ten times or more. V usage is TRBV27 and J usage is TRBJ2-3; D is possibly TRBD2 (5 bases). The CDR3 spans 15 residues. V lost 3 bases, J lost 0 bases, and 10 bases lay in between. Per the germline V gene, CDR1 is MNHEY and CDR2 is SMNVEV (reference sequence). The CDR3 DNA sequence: TGTGCCAGCAGTTTGACGGGGATTAGCACAGATACGCAGTATTTT. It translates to CASSLTGISTDTQYF.